This T cell receptor beta chain comes out of a study of T cell responses to AZD1222 COVID-19 vaccine. The method was immunoSEQ multiplex PCR; TCRdb's version includes in-frame clones alone and lacks a portion of them. This repertoire shows almost 70,000 clones, roughly 80% found once; its top ten account for 25%. This clone appeared a single time. Antigen specificity is unknown. Germline-derived CDR1 and CDR2 are SNHLY and FYNNEI. The CDR3 is 12 amino acids. V lost 7 bases, J lost 7 bases, and 13 bases lay in between. Notes on the study in general: Across the whole spike, CD4 TCRs peaked at regions 160-218 and 743-854.

The chain links TRBV2 to TRBJ2-5, with D perhaps matching TRBD2 (6 bases). This sequence was found in an adult who received the AZD1222 COVID-19 vaccine. Sequencing used peripheral blood, obtained 28 days after the second AZD1222 dose. CDR3 DNA: TGTGCCAGCAAGGGCGCGGGACGGACCCAGTACTTC. Translated, it gives CASKGAGRTQYF.